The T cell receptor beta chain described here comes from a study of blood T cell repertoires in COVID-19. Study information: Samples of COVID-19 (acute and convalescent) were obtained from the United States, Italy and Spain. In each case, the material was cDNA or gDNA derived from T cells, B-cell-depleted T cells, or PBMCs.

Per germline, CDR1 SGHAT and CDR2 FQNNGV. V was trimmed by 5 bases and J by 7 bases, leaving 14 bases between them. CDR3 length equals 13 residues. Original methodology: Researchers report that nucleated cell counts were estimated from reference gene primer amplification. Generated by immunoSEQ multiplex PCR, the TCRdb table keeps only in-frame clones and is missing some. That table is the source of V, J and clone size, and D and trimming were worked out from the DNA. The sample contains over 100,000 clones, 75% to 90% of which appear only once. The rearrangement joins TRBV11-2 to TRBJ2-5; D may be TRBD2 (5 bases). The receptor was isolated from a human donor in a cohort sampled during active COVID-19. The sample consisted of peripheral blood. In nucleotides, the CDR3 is TGTGCCAGCAGCCGTACACTGGCGGGGACCCAGTACTTC. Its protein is CASSRTLAGTQYF.